The subject of this entry is one TCR beta chain. Its antigen is not identified. Here immunoSEQ multiplex PCR was the method, and the copy in TCRdb shows in-frame clones only, minus some. Here the sample spans tens of thousands of clones, 70% to 85% being singletons. This record comes from a study of radiotherapy plus CTLA-4 blockade in lung cancer. Study findings and constraints: Some TCR clones had been derived from tumors. These clones expanded in peripheral blood after radiotherapy plus ipilimumab.

Treatment of patients with chemo-refractory metastatic non-small-cell lung cancer consisted of focal radiation plus CTLA-4 blockade with ipilimumab. V lost 4 bases and J 1 base, leaving 7 bases between the germline ends. Germline V lookup: CDR1 SNHLY, CDR2 FYNNEI. This CDR3 is built from 13 residues. The TCR comes from a human donor with non-small cell lung cancer who had stable disease on radiotherapy plus ipilimumab. The V call is TRBV2, the J call TRBJ1-1; unclear D gene. The material was peripheral blood, obtained from a patient treated with radiotherapy plus ipilimumab. In DNA form, the CDR3 reads TGTGCCAGCAGTGGCCAGCCGAACACTGAAGCTTTCTTT. Its translation: CASSGQPNTEAFF.